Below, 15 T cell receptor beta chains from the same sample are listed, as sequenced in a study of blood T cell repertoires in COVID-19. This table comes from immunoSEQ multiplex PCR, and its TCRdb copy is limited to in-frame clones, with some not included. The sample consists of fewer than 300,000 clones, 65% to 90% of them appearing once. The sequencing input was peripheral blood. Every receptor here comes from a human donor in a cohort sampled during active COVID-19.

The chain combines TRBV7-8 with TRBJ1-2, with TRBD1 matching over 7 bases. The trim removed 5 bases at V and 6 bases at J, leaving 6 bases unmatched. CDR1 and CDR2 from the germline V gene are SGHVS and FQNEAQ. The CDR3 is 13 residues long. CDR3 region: CASSLDRENGYTF. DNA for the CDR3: TGTGCCAGCAGCCTAGACAGGGAGAATGGCTACACCTTC.

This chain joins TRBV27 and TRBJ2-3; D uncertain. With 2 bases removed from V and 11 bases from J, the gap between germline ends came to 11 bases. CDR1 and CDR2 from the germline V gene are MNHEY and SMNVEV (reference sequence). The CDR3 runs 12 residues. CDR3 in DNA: TGTGCCAGCAGTTTACCTTCCGTTAAGCAGTATTTT. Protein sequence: CASSLPSVKQYF.

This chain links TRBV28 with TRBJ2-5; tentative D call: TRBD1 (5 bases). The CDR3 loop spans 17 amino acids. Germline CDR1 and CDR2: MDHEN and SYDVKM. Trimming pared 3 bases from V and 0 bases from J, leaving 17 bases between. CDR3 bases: TGTGCCAGCAGTTTTGATAGGGGTAGGCTAGACCAAGAGACCCAGTACTTC. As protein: CASSFDRGRLDQETQYF.

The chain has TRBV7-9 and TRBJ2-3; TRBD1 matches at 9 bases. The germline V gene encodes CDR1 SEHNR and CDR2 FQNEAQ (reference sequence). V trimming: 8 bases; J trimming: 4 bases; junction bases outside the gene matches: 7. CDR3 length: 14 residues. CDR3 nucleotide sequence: TGTGCCAGCGGATCGACAGGGGGTTCAGATACGCAGTATTTT. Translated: CASGSTGGSDTQYF.

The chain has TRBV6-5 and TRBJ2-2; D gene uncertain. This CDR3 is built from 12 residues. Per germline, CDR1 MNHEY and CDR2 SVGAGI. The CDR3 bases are TGTGAACTCCCCGACTGGACCGGGGAGCTGTTTTTT. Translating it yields CELPDWTGELFF.

The CDR3 DNA follows: TGTGCCAGCAGCTGGGGAGCCCCTGATTCGACCCTCCACTTT. Its translation is CASSWGAPDSTLHF. The V gene is TRBV7-8, the J gene TRBJ1-6; D remains unclear. The CDR3 extends over 14 amino acids. V lost 4 bases and J 14 bases, leaving 18 bases between the germline ends. Germline CDR1 is SGHVS and CDR2 is FQNEAQ.

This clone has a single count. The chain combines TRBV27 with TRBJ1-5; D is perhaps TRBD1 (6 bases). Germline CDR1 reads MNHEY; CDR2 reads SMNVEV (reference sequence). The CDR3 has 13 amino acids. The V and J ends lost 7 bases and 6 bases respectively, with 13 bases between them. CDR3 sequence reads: CASKRGIGQPQHF. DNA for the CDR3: TGTGCCAGCAAGAGGGGGATCGGTCAGCCCCAGCATTTT.

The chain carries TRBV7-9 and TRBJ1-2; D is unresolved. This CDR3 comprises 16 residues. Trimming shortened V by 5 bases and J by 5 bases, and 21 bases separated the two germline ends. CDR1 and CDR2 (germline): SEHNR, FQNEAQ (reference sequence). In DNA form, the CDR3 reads TGTGCCAGCAGCAATTACACGTATAGCTGGGAGTATGGCTACACCTTC. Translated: CASSNYTYSWEYGYTF.

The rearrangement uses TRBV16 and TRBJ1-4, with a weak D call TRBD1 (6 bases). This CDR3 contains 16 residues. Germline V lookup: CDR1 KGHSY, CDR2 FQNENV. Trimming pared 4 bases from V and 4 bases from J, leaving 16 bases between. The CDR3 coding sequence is TGTGCCAGCAGCCCCCGGGTCGGACAGATTAATGAAAAACTGTTTTTT. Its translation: CASSPRVGQINEKLFF.

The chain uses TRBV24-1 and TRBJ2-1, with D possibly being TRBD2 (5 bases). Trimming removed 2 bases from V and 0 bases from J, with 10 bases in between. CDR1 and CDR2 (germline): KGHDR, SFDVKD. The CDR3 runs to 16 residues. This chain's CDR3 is CATSDSSGNSYNEQFF. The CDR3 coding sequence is TGTGCCACCAGTGATTCAAGCGGTAACTCCTACAATGAGCAGTTCTTC.

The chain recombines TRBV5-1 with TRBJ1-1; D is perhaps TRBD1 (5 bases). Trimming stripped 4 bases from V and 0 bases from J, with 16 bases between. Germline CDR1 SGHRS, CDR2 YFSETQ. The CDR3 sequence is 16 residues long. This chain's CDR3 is CASSIRPGQMNTEAFF. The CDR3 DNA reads TGCGCCAGCAGCATCCGGCCAGGACAAATGAACACTGAAGCTTTCTTT.

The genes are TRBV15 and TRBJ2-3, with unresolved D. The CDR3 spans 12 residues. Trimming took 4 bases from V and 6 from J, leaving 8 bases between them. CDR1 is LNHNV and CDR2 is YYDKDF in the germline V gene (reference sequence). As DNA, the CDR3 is TGTGCCACCAGCACAGAAGCCGATACGCAGTATTTT. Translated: CATSTEADTQYF.

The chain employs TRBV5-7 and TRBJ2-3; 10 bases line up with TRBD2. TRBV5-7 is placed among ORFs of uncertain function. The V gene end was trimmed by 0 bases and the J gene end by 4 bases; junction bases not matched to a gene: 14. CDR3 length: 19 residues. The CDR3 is CASSLAPPRLAGVADTQYF. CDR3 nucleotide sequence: TGTGCCAGCAGCTTGGCCCCCCCCCGCCTAGCGGGAGTTGCAGATACGCAGTATTTT.

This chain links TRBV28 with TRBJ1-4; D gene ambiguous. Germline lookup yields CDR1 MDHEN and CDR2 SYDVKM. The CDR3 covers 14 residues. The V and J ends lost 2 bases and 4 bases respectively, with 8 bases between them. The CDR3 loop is CASSLLAVNEKLFF. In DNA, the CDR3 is TGTGCCAGCAGTTTACTGGCAGTTAATGAAAAACTGTTTTTT.

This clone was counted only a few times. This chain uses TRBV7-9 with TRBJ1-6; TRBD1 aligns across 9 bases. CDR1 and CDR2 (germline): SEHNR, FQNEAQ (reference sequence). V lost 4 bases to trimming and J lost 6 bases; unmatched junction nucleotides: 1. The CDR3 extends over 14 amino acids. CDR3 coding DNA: TGTGCCAGCAGCTCACAGGGGGCTAATTCACCCCTCCACTTT. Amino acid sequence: CASSSQGANSPLHF.